This T cell receptor beta chain was sequenced in a study of T cells in Graves' hyperthyroidism and ophthalmopathy (dated by TCRdb to between 2018 and 2021). In the study overall: Peripheral blood samples were taken at the time of initial diagnosis, prior to any treatment. TCR V-J signatures able to tell the groups apart were searched for in a discovery cohort of around 95 patients, of whom 43 had Graves' ophthalmopathy and around 58 had stable Graves' hyperthyroidism. Prospective prediction of ophthalmopathy was tested in an independent validation cohort of 18 to 20 hyperthyroidism patients and some 17 patients who later progressed to ophthalmopathy. For training and testing, the roughly 100 patients in the discovery cohort were randomly divided in a 7:3 ratio. In addition, the study compared T-cell repertoires in thyroid tissue and in blood from six Graves' hyperthyroidism patients. Following sampling, methimazole starting at 30 mg daily was given to hyperthyroidism patients, and high-dose intravenous methylprednisolone was given to ophthalmopathy patients. TCR Vbeta CDR3 sequencing of 140 or so peripheral blood samples (more than 40 ophthalmopathy, about 75 hyperthyroidism and roughly 17 progressor patients) is reported in the paper.

Stable Graves' hyperthyroidism was defined as no progression to ophthalmopathy during 18 months of follow-up. Hyperthyroidism patients were newly diagnosed, had a disease duration of under 2 months, and were aged 18 to 65 years. Patients with uncontrolled infections, other autoimmune diseases, pregnancy or lactation were excluded. Clinical symptoms, serum thyroxine and TRAb, thyroid ultrasound, and orbital computed tomography formed the basis for the diagnoses. PBMCs were isolated from roughly 10 ml of fresh peripheral blood by Ficoll-Paque density gradient centrifugation. Total RNA was extracted using Trizol reagent, and RNA quality was assessed on an Agilent 2100 Bioanalyzer. Amplification of TCR beta CDR3 regions was carried out from RNA transcripts. For the first round of RT-PCR on the TCR CDR3, the HTBI primer set was used together with the Qiagen OneStep RT-PCR kit. Libraries were constructed in a second round of multiplex PCR, after which size selection and purification were carried out. Sequencing of the libraries was done on an Illumina HiSeq2000 using paired-end 100 bp reads. For the original study's pipeline: SOAPnuke was used to process the raw data, throwing out any read that contained adapters or uncalled bases, had a mean Phred below 15, or lacked an exact constant-primer or identifier match. High-quality paired reads were merged using COPE v1.2.5, and each unique nucleotide sequence was defined as a clonotype. MiTCR v1.1 was used to align clonotypes to the IMGT TRBV, TRBD and TRBJ reference segments. The analysis was restricted to V-J combinations with a frequency above 0.0001, which together covered about 99% of the repertoires. A TCS score was defined as the ratio between F50 (clonal expansion) and ExV (chaos), using BLOSUM62-based TCRdist between CDR3 peptides within each V-J. Welch's t-statistics and random forest reduced 500 to 550 V-J features to 13, which were used in a naive Bayes classifier (R e1071). Using fastp at Q25 and MiXCR, TCRdb reprocessed the public reads and kept productive beta chains. Every distinct CDR3 protein forms one entry, paired with its most common genes and DNA. The V and J calls were determined by TCRdb, not by the authors. The sample table records more than 450,000 distinct CDR3 sequences; approximately 14% of these occur just once. The ten biggest clones cover approximately 15% of the sample.

What the authors observed across the whole study: No statistical method was used to fix the sample size in advance, and group allocation was not hidden from the investigators. Blood samples also contained most of the expanded thyroid clonotypes (frequency above 0.001), which suggests that blood repertoires may reflect thyroid immune responses. In validation, the model predicted progression to ophthalmopathy with roughly 66% sensitivity and around 72% specificity, a median of about six months before onset. Ophthalmopathy was separated from stable hyperthyroidism by a 13 V-J signature model, with approximately 89% sensitivity and just over 81% specificity obtained in cross-validation and 80%/75% obtained in testing.

This clonotype was picked up many times. No cognate antigen has been identified for it. Base qualities were left out, and no much larger clone turns up one base away. From the cysteine through the phenylalanine, the CDR3 covers 12 amino acids. Only CDR3 DNA remains: 36 bases, in frame from the first base. V loses 6 bases, J loses 1 base, and the germline ends lie 6 bases apart. CDR1 and CDR2, per the germline V gene, are MDHEN and SYDVKM. The TCR originated in a woman between 40 and 55 years old with Graves' hyperthyroidism. What was sequenced was blood. The sequence links TRBV28 to TRBJ1-1, with the D segment identity uncertain. The sequence in DNA is TGTGCCAGCAGGGGTGCGAACACTGAAGCTTTCTTT. Translation gives CASRGANTEAFF.